This TCR beta chain was recovered during a study of identical twins. Study outcomes and limitations: It was out-of-frame TCR alpha sharing in monozygotic twins that models underestimated.

This clonotype was detected many times. The antigen is not known. TCRdb independently ran MiXCR on the 5' RACE reads; one entry per CDR3 protein. The sample records hundreds of thousands of distinct CDR3 sequences, approximately 21% being singletons. In germline, CDR1 is MNHEY, CDR2 SMNVEV (reference sequence). Trimming took off 1 base at V and 9 bases at J, with 16 bases between the two ends. This CDR3 has 15 amino acids. Another study also made use of these data, one on T cells expressing NK-cell markers. Turning to that study: Among the experiments, several used an anti-gamma-delta TCR antibody to restrict sorting to alpha-beta TCR T cells. These same clonotypes (in a handful of donors) also led the CD3+CD56-NKG2C+ fraction. Whether expanded NKG2C+ T cell clones were HCMV-specific remained unclear.

The J gene is TRBJ2-1, the V gene TRBV27; D may be TRBD2 (6 bases). The TCR originated in a woman aged 18-29 years in good health. The material sequenced was PBMCs. CDR3 residues: CASSLYGSGDGEQFF. The CDR3 nucleotides read TGTGCCAGCAGTTTATACGGGTCGGGAGATGGTGAGCAGTTCTTC.